The 24 T cell receptor beta chains below come from one sample, sequenced in a study of cytomegalovirus exposure and HLA in healthy donors. Both 60 Vbeta primers and 13 Jbeta primers went into the PCR. Assay used: immunoSEQ multiplex PCR; TCRdb lists only in-frame clones, some missing. The sample shows 110,000 to 150,000 clones, over 65% of them seen only once. Material: PBMCs. The source is a woman in her 30s in good health and CMV-seronegative.

This clone was observed once. This chain links TRBV5-1 with TRBJ1-3; perhaps TRBD1 as D (6 bases). Trimming took off 0 bases at V and 0 bases at J, with 13 bases between the two ends. The germline CDR1 and CDR2 sequences are SGHRS and YFSETQ. The CDR3 spans 17 residues. In DNA form, the CDR3 reads TGCGCCAGCAGCTTGGAAGGGGGTTGGAGCTCTGGAAACACCATATATTTT. It yields the protein CASSLEGGWSSGNTIYF.

The sample holds one count of this clone. This chain uses TRBV18 with TRBJ2-7; TRBD1 agrees at 9 bases. Germline V lookup: CDR1 KGHSH, CDR2 LQKENI. J gave up 6 bases and V 0 bases, and 6 bases lay outside the gene matches. The CDR3 extends over 15 amino acids. For the CDR3, the DNA is TGTGCCAGCTCACCACCGGTGGGACAGGGAGGCGAGCAGTACTTC. Protein: CASSPPVGQGGEQYF. The full variable domain, in which reference TRBV18 and TRBJ2-7 provide the parts outside the CDR3, is NAGVMQNPRHLVRRRGQEARLRCSPMKGHSHVYWYRQLPEEGLKFMVYLQKENIIDESGMPKERFSAEFPKEGPSILRIQQVVRGDSAAYFCASSPPVGQGGEQYFGPGTRLTVT.

The chain employs TRBV18 and TRBJ2-3, with D perhaps TRBD1 (6 bases). The germline V gene has CDR1 KGHSH and CDR2 LQKENI. V shed 1 base and J shed 2 bases, with 16 bases lying between them. This CDR3 contains 17 residues. The CDR3 here is CASSPRSGQYYTDTQYF. DNA of the CDR3: TGTGCCAGCTCACCACGATCAGGACAGTATTACACAGATACGCAGTATTTT.

The chain is built from TRBV7-2 and TRBJ2-3, with D perhaps matching TRBD2 (6 bases). The CDR3 runs 18 residues. V lost 2 bases, J lost 0 bases, and 18 bases lay in between. Germline CDR1 reads SGHTA; CDR2 reads FQGNSA. Here the CDR3 reads CASSLQHGGPISTDTQYF. Written as DNA, the CDR3 is TGTGCCAGCAGCTTACAACACGGGGGACCTATAAGCACAGATACGCAGTATTTT.

V is TRBV18 and J is TRBJ2-5, with 7 nucleotides matching TRBD1. The CDR3 length is 14 residues. V shed 1 base and J 5 bases; nucleotides not matched to a gene: 4. CDR1 is KGHSH, CDR2 LQKENI, per germline. The CDR3 loop is CASSPLTGDETQYF. The CDR3 DNA follows: TGTGCCAGCTCACCACTAACAGGGGATGAGACCCAGTACTTC.

The chain links TRBV7-9 to TRBJ2-1; 12 bases fit TRBD2. The CDR3 is 14 amino acids. In germline, CDR1 is SEHNR, CDR2 FQNEAQ (reference sequence). After removal of 5 bases from V and 9 bases from J, the junction contained 5 bases not matched to a gene. The CDR3 reads CASSQTSGGPEQFF. CDR3 coding DNA: TGTGCCAGCAGCCAAACTAGCGGGGGGCCTGAGCAGTTCTTC. The variable domain in full, with the rest retrieved from reference TRBV7-9 and TRBJ2-1, is DTGVSQNPRHKITKRGQNVTFRCDPISEHNRLYWYRQTLGQGPEFLTYFQNEAQLEKSRLLSDRFSAERPKGSFSTLEIQRTEQGDSAMYLCASSQTSGGPEQFFGPGTRLTVL.

For the CDR3, the DNA is TGCGCCAGCAGCCAAGCGCTACAGGGGGCATGGAATTCACCCCTCCACTTT. Residues: CASSQALQGAWNSPLHF. The genes are TRBV4-1 and TRBJ1-6; 9 bases align to TRBD1. V lost 1 base and J lost 7; bases outside the gene matches: 8. From germline, CDR1 is MGHRA and CDR2 YSYEKL. The CDR3 extends over 17 amino acids.

V usage is TRBV11-1 and J usage is TRBJ1-6; TRBD1 might be the D (5 bases). The ends were cut back, 6 bases at V and 3 bases at J, with 9 bases in the middle. Germline CDR1 reads SGHAT; CDR2 reads FQDESV (reference sequence). The CDR3 contains 14 residues. CDR3 protein: CASSATDYNSPLHF. Written as DNA, the CDR3 is TGTGCCAGCAGTGCGACAGACTATAATTCACCCCTCCACTTT.

The chain uses TRBV28 and TRBJ2-7; 7 bases match TRBD2. This CDR3 has 15 residues. The germline CDR1 and CDR2 sequences are MDHEN and SYDVKM. V shed 5 bases and J 2 bases; nucleotides not matched to a gene: 9. CDR3 coding DNA: TGTGCCAGCAGTCCGCGGGGAGGGCCCACCTACGAGCAGTACTTC. Translation: CASSPRGGPTYEQYF.

The genes are TRBV30 and TRBJ1-1; D may be TRBD1 (5 bases). The CDR3 consists of 12 residues. Germline V CDR1 and CDR2: GTSNPN, SVGIG (reference sequence). Trimming removed 2 bases from V and 7 bases from J, with 11 bases in between. CDR3 in amino acids: CAWSLRQSEAFF. CDR3 DNA sequence: TGTGCCTGGAGTCTCAGACAGAGTGAAGCTTTCTTT.

The chain joins TRBV28 to TRBJ2-5, with a weak D call TRBD2 (6 bases). The end of the DNA aligns better with TRBJ2-7, so the J call may be wrong. The germline V gene encodes CDR1 MDHEN and CDR2 SYDVKM. CDR3 length: 14 residues. The chain's CDR3 is CASSISGGWGEQYF. The CDR3 DNA sequence: TGTGCCAGCAGTATCTCCGGGGGTTGGGGCGAGCAGTACTTC.

The CDR3 coding sequence is TGTGCCAGCAGCGGACAGGCAGGGGCCCCTCAAGAGACCCAGTACTTC. This sequence encodes CASSGQAGAPQETQYF. This chain links TRBV9 with TRBJ2-5, with a possible D match to TRBD1 (6 bases). V was trimmed by 3 bases and J by 2 bases, leaving 17 bases between them. The CDR3 runs to 16 residues. Germline V gene lookup returns CDR1 SGDLS and CDR2 YYNGEE.

This clone was detected once. The chain recombines TRBV6-6 with TRBJ2-3, with 8 bases matching TRBD2. Germline lookup yields CDR1 MNHNY and CDR2 SVGAGI (reference sequence). Germline trimming cut 2 bases from V and 2 bases from J; bases unmatched to any gene: 6. This CDR3 is built from 16 residues. As DNA, the CDR3 is TGTGCCAGCAGTTACATGGTAGCGGGGAACACAGATACGCAGTATTTT. This sequence encodes CASSYMVAGNTDTQYF.

V usage is TRBV7-3 and J usage is TRBJ2-1; D remains unclear. Trimming left V 3 bases short and J 7 bases short, with 10 bases between. CDR3 length: 13 amino acids. The V gene's germline CDR1 is SGHTA and CDR2 FQGTGA. The CDR3 region has the DNA TGTGCCAGCAGCTTGGCCCCCGGGAATGAGCAGTTCTTC. Translated, it gives CASSLAPGNEQFF.

This chain uses TRBV5-1 with TRBJ2-1, with 9 bases that match TRBD2. The V gene's germline CDR1 is SGHRS and CDR2 YFSETQ. The CDR3 totals 16 residues. Trimming cost V 0 bases and J 7 bases; bases outside gene matches: 8. As DNA, the CDR3 is TGCGCCAGCAGCTTGGTTCCTAGCGGGACAACAAATGAGCAGTTCTTC. Protein: CASSLVPSGTTNEQFF.

The chain recombines TRBV7-6 with TRBJ2-3, with D perhaps TRBD2 (6 bases). Trimming removed 0 bases at V and 6 bases at J, with 10 bases between. The CDR3 sequence is 14 residues long. CDR1 is SGHVS, CDR2 FNYEAQ, per germline. CDR3 DNA: TGTGCCAGCAGCTTAGCGGAGGGGACGGATACGCAGTATTTT. Translated, it gives CASSLAEGTDTQYF.

In this sample, this clone turned up once. The V call is TRBV27, the J call TRBJ1-3; 7 positions agree with TRBD1. CDR1 is MNHEY, CDR2 SMNVEV, per germline (reference sequence). Unmatched junction bases numbered 10, after V lost 6 bases and J lost 8 bases. The CDR3 has 14 amino acids. The CDR3 here is CASSQHRRGDTIYF. CDR3 bases: TGTGCCAGCAGCCAACACCGCAGGGGGGACACCATATATTTT.

CDR3 bases: TGTGCCAGTAGTACCCCGTGGGCAGGGGGCTCCGGAAACACCATATATTTT. Amino acid sequence: CASSTPWAGGSGNTIYF. The rearrangement uses TRBV19 and TRBJ1-3; 8 nucleotides agree with TRBD1. The germline V gene encodes CDR1 LNHDA and CDR2 SQIVND (reference sequence). V was clipped by 4 bases and J by 4 bases; unmatched bases: 12. CDR3 length equals 17 residues.

This clone was seen more than once but under ten times. The chain is built from TRBV5-6 and TRBJ2-3; D might be TRBD1 (6 bases). There are 15 residues in the CDR3. CDR1 is SGHDT and CDR2 is YYEEEE in the germline V gene. V lost 6 bases, J lost 0 bases, and 14 bases lay in between. CDR3 amino acids: CASNQQGLSTDTQYF. CDR3 in DNA: TGTGCCAGCAACCAACAGGGATTAAGCACAGATACGCAGTATTTT. Filled out from reference TRBV5-6 and TRBJ2-3, the complete variable domain reads DAGVTQSPTHLIKTRGQQVTLRCSPKSGHDTVSWYQQALGQGPQFIFQYYEEEERQRGNFPDRFSGHQFPNYSSELNVNALLLGDSALYLCASNQQGLSTDTQYFGPGTRLTVL.

The table lists this clone with a few counts. The chain uses TRBV5-6 and TRBJ2-3, with TRBD1 as a possible D gene (5 bases). The CDR3 loop spans 14 amino acids. Looked up from germline, CDR1 is SGHDT and CDR2 is YYEEEE. With 0 bases removed from V and 6 bases from J, the gap between germline ends came to 11 bases. The chain's CDR3 is CASSLGTGGDTQYF. The CDR3 nucleotides read TGTGCCAGCAGCTTGGGTACAGGTGGGGATACGCAGTATTTT. Together with reference TRBV5-6 and TRBJ2-3, the CDR3 gives the full variable domain: DAGVTQSPTHLIKTRGQQVTLRCSPKSGHDTVSWYQQALGQGPQFIFQYYEEEERQRGNFPDRFSGHQFPNYSSELNVNALLLGDSALYLCASSLGTGGDTQYFGPGTRLTVL.

The chain carries TRBV29-1 and TRBJ1-5; no definite D call. Germline CDR1 is SQVTM and CDR2 is ANQGSEA. The CDR3 has 13 amino acids. The V end lost 4 bases, the J end lost 3 bases, and 10 bases lay between the germline ends. The CDR3 DNA sequence: TGCAGCGTTGCCCGGGAGTTCAATCAGCCCCAGCATTTT. Translation: CSVAREFNQPQHF. Looking up the rest from reference TRBV29-1 and TRBJ1-5 gives the full variable domain: SAVISQKPSRDICQRGTSLTIQCQVDSQVTMMFWYRQQPGQSLTLIATANQGSEATYESGFVIDKFPISRPNLTFSTLTVSNMSPEDSSIYLCSVAREFNQPQHFGDGTRLSIL.

This rearrangement joins TRBV9 to TRBJ1-4, with a weak D call TRBD1 (5 bases). The CDR3 sequence is 16 residues long. The V end lost 4 bases, the J end lost 7 bases, and 20 bases lay between the germline ends. The germline V gene encodes CDR1 SGDLS and CDR2 YYNGEE. The CDR3 coding sequence is TGTGCCAGCAGCCCTCGGCCGCAGGGAAGAGGTGAAAAACTGTTTTTT. It encodes CASSPRPQGRGEKLFF. Complete variable domain (other parts from reference TRBV9 and TRBJ1-4): DSGVTQTPKHLITATGQRVTLRCSPRSGDLSVYWYQQSLDQGLQFLIQYYNGEERAKGNILERFSAQQFPDLHSELNLSSLELGDSALYFCASSPRPQGRGEKLFFGSGTQLSVL.

This chain joins TRBV19 and TRBJ1-2; no clear D gene. CDR3 length equals 15 residues. Trimming pared 0 bases from V and 4 bases from J, leaving 12 bases between. Germline assignment: CDR1 LNHDA and CDR2 SQIVND (reference sequence). The CDR3 bases are TGTGCCAGTAGTATAGATCGAATGGAGCCCTATGGCTACACCTTC. It specifies CASSIDRMEPYGYTF.

The gene calls are TRBV6-1 and TRBJ2-5; 7 positions match TRBD1. The CDR3 is 13 residues long. J lost 1 base, V lost 6 bases, and 2 bases had no gene match. CDR1 and CDR2 from the germline V gene are MNHNS and SASEGT. In nucleotides, the CDR3 is TGTGCCAGCAGCGGGACAGCCCAAGAGACCCAGTACTTC. It encodes CASSGTAQETQYF.